This T cell receptor (beta chain) was recorded in a study of blood T cell repertoires in COVID-19. Turning to the study itself: Donors in the United States, Italy and Spain gave samples during acute or convalescent COVID-19. Sources were T cells, B-cell-depleted T cells, or PBMCs; the material itself was cDNA or gDNA.

V was clipped by 10 bases and J by 2 bases; unmatched bases: 15. The CDR3 contains 16 residues. Germline CDR1 reads LNHDA; CDR2 reads SQIVND (reference sequence). Under the authors' procedure: Quantification of nucleated cells was approximated via reference gene primer amplification. Repertoires were generated with immunoSEQ multiplex PCR, while TCRdb's copy carries only in-frame clones and drops some. That table supplies the V and J calls and clone size; D and trimming were determined from the DNA. The table lists 250,000 to 350,000 clones, roughly 90% of them singletons. The Seattle site enrolled patients during active infection and followed them longitudinally.

The receptor was isolated from a woman aged 25 to 45 with COVID-19, enrolled during active disease. The sequenced material came from peripheral blood. The rearrangement links TRBV19 to TRBJ1-1; 8 bases fit TRBD1. CDR3 DNA: TGTGCCACCTTCCCAGACTGGACAGGGACAAACACTGAAGCTTTCTTT. It encodes CATFPDWTGTNTEAFF.